This T cell receptor (beta chain) came from a study of shared clonotypes between healthy human individuals. Turning to the study itself: CD4 naive and CD4 memory each took three plates per donor, while CD8 naive took two and CD8 memory one.

Data came from immunoSEQ multiplex PCR; TCRdb stores just in-frame clones and leaves some out. This table has some 1.5 million clones, roughly 96% appearing once. This CDR3 has 14 amino acids. Germline CDR1 and CDR2: MNHEY and SMNVEV (reference sequence). V dropped 8 bases and J dropped 0 bases, with 10 bases sitting between them. V and J are TRBV27 and TRBJ2-2, with unresolved D. This clonotype was sampled from a man aged 30 to 45 in good health. Material for sequencing was naive CD4+ T cells sorted from blood. The subset here: CD45RA+ positively selected. The CDR3 here is CASGRATNTGELFF. The CDR3 bases are TGTGCCAGCGGCCGGGCTACGAACACCGGGGAGCTGTTTTTT.